This T cell receptor (beta chain) was sequenced in a study of T cell repertoires in cytomegalovirus infection. Whole-study context: CMV epitopes that were recently identified and HLA-C-restricted were used alongside well-studied HLA-B-restricted ones.

Germline loops: CDR1 SGHAT, CDR2 FQNNGV. The V gene end was trimmed by 5 bases and the J gene end by 1 base; junction bases not matched to a gene: 5. The CDR3 has 17 residues. To note about this clonotype: Its antigen is still unknown.

TCRdb re-analysed the reads in MiXCR, keeping a single row per CDR3 protein. In the table there are just over 450,000 distinct CDR3 sequences, approximately 42% of which are singletons. The material sequenced was cultured PBMCs, taken from culture after CMV antigen stimulation. The receptor comes from a human donor in good health (CMV status not recorded). Some clones in this sample may be carry-over from other donors' samples. V and J are TRBV11-2 and TRBJ2-1; 13 bases agree with TRBD2. The chain's CDR3 is CASSDWGLAGSYNEQFF. The CDR3 DNA reads as TGTGCCAGCAGCGACTGGGGACTAGCGGGGTCCTACAATGAGCAGTTCTTC.